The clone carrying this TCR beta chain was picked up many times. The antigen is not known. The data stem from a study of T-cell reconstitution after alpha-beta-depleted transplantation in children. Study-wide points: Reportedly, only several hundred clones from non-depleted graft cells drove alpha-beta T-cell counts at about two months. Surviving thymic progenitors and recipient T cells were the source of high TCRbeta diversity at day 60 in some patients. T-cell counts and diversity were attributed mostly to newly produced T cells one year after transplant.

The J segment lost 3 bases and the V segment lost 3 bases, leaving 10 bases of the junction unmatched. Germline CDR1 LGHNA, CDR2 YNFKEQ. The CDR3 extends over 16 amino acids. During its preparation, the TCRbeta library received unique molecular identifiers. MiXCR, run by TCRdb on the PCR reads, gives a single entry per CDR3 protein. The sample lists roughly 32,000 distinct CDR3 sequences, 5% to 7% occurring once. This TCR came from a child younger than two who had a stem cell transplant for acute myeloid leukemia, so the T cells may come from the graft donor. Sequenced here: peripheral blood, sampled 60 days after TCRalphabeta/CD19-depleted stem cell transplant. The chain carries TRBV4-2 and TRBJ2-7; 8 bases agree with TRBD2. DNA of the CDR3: TGTGCCAGCAGCCAGAGATCGGGGGGGGCAGACTACGAGCAGTACTTC. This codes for CASSQRSGGADYEQYF.